The sequence of this T cell receptor beta chain was determined in a study of CD8+ T cells in alopecia areata. The CDR3 extends over 15 amino acids. V gave up 2 bases and J gave up 4 bases, with 13 bases separating them. The germline gives CDR1 MDHEN, CDR2 SYDVKM. RNA, once extracted, was reverse transcribed into cDNA for use as the sequencing template. TCRdb keeps only in-frame clones here, not all; method: immunoSEQ multiplex PCR. The sample carries 89,000 or so clones, roughly 51% recorded once. Study observations and caveats: Scalp samples also yield sequences of resident alphabeta T cells from normal skin.

It was from PBMCs that CD4+ and CD8+ T cells were sorted. With respect to this clone: The antigen is not known.

This clonotype was obtained from a human donor with alopecia areata. The rearrangement links TRBV28 to TRBJ2-3, with D uncertain. Sequencing used NKG2D-high CD8+ T cells sorted from blood. This CDR3 is CASSLPGLPPDTQYF. In DNA form, the CDR3 reads TGTGCCAGCAGTTTACCGGGCCTTCCCCCAGATACGCAGTATTTT.